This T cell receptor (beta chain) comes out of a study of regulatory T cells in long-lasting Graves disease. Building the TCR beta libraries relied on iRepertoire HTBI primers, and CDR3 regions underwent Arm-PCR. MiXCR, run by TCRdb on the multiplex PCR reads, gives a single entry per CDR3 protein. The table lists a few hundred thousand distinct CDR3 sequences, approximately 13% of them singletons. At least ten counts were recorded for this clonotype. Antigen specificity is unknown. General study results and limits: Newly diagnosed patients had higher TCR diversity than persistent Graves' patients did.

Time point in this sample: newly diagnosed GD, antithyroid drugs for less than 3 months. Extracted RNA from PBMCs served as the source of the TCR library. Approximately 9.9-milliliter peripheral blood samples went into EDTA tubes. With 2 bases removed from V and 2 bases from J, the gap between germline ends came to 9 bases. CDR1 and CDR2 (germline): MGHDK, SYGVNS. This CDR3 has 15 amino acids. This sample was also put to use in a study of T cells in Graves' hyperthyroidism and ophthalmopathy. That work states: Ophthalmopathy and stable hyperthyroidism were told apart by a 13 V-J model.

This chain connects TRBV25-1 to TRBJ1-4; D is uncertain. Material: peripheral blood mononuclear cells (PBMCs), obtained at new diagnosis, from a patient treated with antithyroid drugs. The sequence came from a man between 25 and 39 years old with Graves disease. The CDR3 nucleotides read TGTGCCAGCAGTGAAGTCCAGTACACTAATGAAAAACTGTTTTTT. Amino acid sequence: CASSEVQYTNEKLFF.